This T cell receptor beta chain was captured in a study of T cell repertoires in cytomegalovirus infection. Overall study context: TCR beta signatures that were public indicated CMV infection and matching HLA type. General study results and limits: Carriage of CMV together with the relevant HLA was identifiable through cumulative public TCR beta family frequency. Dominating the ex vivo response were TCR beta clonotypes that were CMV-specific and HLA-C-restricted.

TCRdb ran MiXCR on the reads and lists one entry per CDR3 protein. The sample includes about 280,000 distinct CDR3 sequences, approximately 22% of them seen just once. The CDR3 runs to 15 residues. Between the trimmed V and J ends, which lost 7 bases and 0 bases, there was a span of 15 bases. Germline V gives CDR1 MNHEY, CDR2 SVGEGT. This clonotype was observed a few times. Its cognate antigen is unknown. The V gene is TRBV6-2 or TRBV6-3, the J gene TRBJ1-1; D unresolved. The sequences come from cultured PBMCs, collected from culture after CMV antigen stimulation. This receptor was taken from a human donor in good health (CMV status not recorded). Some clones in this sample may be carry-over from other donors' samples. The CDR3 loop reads CASILRGIVNTEAFF. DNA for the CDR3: TGTGCCAGCATCCTGAGAGGGATAGTGAACACTGAAGCTTTCTTT.